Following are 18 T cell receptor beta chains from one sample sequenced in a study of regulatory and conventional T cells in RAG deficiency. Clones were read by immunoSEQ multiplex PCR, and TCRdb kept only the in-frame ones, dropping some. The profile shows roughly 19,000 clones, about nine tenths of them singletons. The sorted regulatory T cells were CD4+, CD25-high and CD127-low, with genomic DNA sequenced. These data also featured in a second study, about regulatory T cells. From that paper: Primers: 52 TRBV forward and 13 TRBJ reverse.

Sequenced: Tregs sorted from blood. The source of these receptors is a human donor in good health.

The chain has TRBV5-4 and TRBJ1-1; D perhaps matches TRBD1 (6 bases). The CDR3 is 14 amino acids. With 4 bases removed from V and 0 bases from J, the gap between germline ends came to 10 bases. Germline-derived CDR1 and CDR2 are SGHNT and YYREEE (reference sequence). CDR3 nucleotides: TGTGCCAGCAGCCCACAGGGACTGAACACTGAAGCTTTCTTT. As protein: CASSPQGLNTEAFF.

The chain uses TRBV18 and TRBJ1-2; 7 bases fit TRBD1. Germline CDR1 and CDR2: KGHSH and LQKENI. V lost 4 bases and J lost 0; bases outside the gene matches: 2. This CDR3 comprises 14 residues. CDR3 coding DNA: TGTGCCAGCTCACGGGACAGCCCTAACTATGGCTACACCTTC. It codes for CASSRDSPNYGYTF. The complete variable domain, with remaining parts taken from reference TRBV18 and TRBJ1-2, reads NAGVMQNPRHLVRRRGQEARLRCSPMKGHSHVYWYRQLPEEGLKFMVYLQKENIIDESGMPKERFSAEFPKEGPSILRIQQVVRGDSAAYFCASSRDSPNYGYTFGSGTRLTVV.

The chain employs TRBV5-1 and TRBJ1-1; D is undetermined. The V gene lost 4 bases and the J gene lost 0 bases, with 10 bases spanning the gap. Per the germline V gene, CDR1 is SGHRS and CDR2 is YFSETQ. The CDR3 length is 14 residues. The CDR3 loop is CASSHGRLNTEAFF. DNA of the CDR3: TGCGCCAGCAGCCATGGAAGGTTGAACACTGAAGCTTTCTTT.

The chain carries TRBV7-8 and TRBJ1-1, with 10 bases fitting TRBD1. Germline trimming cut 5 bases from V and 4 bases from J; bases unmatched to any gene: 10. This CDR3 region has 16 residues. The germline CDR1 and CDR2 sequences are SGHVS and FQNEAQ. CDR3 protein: CASSPATGTGATEAFF. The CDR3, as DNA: TGTGCCAGCAGCCCCGCAACCGGGACAGGGGCCACTGAAGCTTTCTTT.

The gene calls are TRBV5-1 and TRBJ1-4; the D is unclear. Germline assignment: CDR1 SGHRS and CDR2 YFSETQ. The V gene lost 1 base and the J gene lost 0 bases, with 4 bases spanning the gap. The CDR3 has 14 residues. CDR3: CASSLQTTNEKLFF. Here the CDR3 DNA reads TGCGCCAGCAGCTTGCAGACAACTAATGAAAAACTGTTTTTT.

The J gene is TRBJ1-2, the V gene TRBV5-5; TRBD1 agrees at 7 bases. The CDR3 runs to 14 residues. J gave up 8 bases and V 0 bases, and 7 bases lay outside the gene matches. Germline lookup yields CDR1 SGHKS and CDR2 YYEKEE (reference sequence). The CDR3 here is CASSLGQGERGYTF. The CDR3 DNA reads TGTGCCAGCAGCTTGGGACAGGGAGAAAGAGGCTACACCTTC.

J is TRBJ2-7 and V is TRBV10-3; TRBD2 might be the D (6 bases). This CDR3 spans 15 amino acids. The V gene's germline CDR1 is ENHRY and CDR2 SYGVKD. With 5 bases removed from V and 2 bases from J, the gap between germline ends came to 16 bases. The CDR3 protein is CAISTGGQGTYEQYF. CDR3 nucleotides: TGTGCCATCAGTACCGGGGGTCAGGGAACCTACGAGCAGTACTTC.

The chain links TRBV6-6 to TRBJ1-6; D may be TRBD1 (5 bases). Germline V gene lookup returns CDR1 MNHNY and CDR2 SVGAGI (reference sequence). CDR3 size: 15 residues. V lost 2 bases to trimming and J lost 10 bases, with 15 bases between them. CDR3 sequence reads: CASSYQRQGHSPLHF. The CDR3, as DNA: TGTGCCAGCAGTTACCAGCGGCAGGGCCACTCACCCCTCCACTTT.

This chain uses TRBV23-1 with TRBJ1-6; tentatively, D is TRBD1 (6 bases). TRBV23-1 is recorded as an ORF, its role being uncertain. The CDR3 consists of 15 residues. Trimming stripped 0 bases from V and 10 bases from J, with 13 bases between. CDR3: CASSQSRQGNSPLHF. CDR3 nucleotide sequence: TGCGCCAGCAGTCAATCCCGGCAGGGGAACTCACCCCTCCACTTT.

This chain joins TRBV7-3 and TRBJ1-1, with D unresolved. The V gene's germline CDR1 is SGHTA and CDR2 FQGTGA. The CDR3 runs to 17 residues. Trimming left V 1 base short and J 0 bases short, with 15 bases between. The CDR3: CASSLRGGRVMNTEAFF. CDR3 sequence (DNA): TGTGCCAGCAGCTTAAGGGGAGGTAGGGTCATGAACACTGAAGCTTTCTTT.

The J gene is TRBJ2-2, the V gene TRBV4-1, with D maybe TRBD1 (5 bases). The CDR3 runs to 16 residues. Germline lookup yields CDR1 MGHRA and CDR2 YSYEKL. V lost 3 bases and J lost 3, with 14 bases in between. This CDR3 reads CASSHPRRGYTGELFF. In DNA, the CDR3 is TGCGCCAGCAGCCATCCCCGAAGGGGCTACACCGGGGAGCTGTTTTTT.

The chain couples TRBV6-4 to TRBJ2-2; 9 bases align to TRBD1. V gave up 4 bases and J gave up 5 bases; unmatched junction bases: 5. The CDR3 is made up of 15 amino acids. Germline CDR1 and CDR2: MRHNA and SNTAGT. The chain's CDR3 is CASSGAGTGTGELFF. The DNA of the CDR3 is TGTGCCAGCAGTGGGGCCGGGACAGGGACCGGGGAGCTGTTTTTT.

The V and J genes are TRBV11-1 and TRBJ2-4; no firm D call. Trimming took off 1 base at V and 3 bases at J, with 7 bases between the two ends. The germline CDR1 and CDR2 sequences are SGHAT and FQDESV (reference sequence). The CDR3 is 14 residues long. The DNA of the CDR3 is TGTGCCAGCAGCTTAGAAGTGGGCAAAAACATTCAGTACTTC. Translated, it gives CASSLEVGKNIQYF.

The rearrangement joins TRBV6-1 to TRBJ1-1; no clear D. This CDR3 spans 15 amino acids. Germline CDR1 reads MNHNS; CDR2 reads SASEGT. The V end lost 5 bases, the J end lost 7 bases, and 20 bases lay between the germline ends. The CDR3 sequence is CASSQGPETDFEAFF. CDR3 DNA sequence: TGTGCCAGCAGTCAAGGCCCCGAAACAGATTTTGAAGCTTTCTTT.

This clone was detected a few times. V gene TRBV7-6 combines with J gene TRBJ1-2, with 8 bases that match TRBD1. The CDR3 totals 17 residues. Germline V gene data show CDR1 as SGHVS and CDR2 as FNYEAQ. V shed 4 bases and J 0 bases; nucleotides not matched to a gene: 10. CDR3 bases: TGTGCCAGCAGCTCCCGCCTCGGACAGGGAGCTAACTATGGCTACACCTTC. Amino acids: CASSSRLGQGANYGYTF.

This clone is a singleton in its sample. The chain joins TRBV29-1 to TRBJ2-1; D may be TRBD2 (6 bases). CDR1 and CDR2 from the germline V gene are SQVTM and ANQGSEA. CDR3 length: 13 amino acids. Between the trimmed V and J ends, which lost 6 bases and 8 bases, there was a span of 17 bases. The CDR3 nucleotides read TGCAGCGTCCTCAAATCGGGGGTGGATGAGCAGTTCTTC. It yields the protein CSVLKSGVDEQFF.

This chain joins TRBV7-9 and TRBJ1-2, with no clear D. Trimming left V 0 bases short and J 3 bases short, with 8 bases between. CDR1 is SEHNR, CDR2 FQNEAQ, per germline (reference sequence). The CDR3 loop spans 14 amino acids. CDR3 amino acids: CASSLAGQYYGYTF. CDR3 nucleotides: TGTGCCAGCAGCTTAGCTGGTCAGTACTATGGCTACACCTTC.

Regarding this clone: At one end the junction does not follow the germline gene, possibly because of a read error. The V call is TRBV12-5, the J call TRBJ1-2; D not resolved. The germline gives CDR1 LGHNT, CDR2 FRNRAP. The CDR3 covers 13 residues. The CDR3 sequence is CASGLEAGHGYTF. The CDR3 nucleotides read TGTGCTAGTGGTTTGGAAGCAGGCCATGGGTACACCTTC.